This section outlines one T cell receptor beta chain sequence together with its context. The antigen is undetermined. Sequencing was performed with immunoSEQ multiplex PCR; in TCRdb, only in-frame clones are kept and a portion is missing. The sample lists 150,000 to 200,000 clones; about 90% were seen once. This sample is drawn from a study of T cell responses to AZD1222 COVID-19 vaccine. Overall study findings and caveats: Per reports, nearly half of all spike-specific TCRs target regions that are unmutated in variants. White British people made up most donors, females outnumbered males, and clonal diversity was possibly underestimated. Across spike, vaccine-associated CD4 TCRs were found, dominant at 160-218 and 743-854.

Timing groups of about 4 and about 12 weeks for second doses were pooled. The germline V gene encodes CDR1 SEHNR and CDR2 FQNEAQ (reference sequence). This CDR3 has 15 amino acids. Trimming took 2 bases from V and 5 from J; bases not matched to a gene: 3. The receptor was isolated from an adult who received the AZD1222 COVID-19 vaccine. This chain joins TRBV7-9 and TRBJ2-7; 13 bases agree with TRBD2. Sequencing was performed on peripheral blood, taken 28 days after the second AZD1222 dose. The CDR3 DNA follows: TGTGCCAGCAGCTTAATTACTAGCGGGAGGGACGAGCAGTACTTC. This encodes CASSLITSGRDEQYF.